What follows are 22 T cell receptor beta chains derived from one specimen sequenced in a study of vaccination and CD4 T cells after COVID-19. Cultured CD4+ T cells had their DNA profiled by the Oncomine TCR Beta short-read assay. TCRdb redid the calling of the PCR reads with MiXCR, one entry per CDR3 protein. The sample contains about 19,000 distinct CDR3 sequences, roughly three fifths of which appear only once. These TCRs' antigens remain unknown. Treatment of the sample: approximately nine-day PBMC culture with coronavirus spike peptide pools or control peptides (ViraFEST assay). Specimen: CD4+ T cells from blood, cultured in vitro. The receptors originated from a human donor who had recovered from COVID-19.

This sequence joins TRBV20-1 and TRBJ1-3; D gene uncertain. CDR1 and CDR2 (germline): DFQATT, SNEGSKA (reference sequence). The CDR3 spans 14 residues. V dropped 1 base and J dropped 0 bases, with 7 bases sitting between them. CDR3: CSARGPGSGNTIYF. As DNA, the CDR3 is TGCAGTGCTAGAGGCCCGGGCTCTGGAAACACCATATATTTT.

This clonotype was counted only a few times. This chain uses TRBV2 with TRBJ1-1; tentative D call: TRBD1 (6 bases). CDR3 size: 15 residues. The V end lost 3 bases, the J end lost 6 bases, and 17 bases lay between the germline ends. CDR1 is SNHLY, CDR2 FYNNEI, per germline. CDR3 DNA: TGTGCCAGCAGTGAGGGGGGGCAGGGAAGGTCTGAAGCTTTCTTT. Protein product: CASSEGGQGRSEAFF.

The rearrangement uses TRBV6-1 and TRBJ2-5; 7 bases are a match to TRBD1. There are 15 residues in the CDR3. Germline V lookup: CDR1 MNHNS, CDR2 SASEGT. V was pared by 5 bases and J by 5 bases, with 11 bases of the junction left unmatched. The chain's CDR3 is CASSQRQGSRETQYF. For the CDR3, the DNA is TGTGCCAGCAGTCAAAGACAGGGAAGTAGGGAGACCCAGTACTTC.

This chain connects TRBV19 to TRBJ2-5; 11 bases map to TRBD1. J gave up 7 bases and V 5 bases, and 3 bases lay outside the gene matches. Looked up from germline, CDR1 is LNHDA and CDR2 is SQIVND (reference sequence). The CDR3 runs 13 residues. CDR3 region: CASSSGTGGTQYF. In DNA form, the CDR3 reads TGTGCCAGTAGTTCAGGGACAGGGGGGACCCAGTACTTC.

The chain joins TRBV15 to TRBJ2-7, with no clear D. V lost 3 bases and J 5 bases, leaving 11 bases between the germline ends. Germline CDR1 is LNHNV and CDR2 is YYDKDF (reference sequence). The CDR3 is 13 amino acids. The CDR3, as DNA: TGTGCCACCAGCAGTGGGGTTATGAACGAGCAGTACTTC. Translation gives CATSSGVMNEQYF.

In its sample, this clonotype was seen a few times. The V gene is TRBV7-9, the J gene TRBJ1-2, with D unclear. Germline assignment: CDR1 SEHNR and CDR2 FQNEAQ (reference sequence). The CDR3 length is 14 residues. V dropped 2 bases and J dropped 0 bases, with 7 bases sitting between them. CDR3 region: CASSLISANYGYTF. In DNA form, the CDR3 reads TGTGCCAGCAGCTTAATTTCGGCTAACTATGGCTACACCTTC.

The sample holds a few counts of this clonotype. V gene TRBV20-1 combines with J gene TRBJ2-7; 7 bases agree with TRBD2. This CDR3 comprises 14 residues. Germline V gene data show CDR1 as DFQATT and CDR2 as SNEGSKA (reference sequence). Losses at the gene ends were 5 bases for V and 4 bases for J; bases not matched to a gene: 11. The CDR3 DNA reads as TGCAGTGCTTCCGCGAGCGGGGCAGGGTACGAGCAGTACTTC. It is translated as CSASASGAGYEQYF.

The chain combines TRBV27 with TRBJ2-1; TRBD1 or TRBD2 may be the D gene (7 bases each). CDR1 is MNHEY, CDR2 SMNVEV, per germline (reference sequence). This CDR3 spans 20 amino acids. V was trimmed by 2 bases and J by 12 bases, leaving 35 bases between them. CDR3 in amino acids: CASSLGVGLGGLDLTKMQFF. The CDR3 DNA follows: TGTGCCAGCAGTTTAGGGGTCGGACTAGGGGGCTTGGACCTTACGAAAATGCAGTTCTTC.

The CDR3 loop is CATSAGRTTFYNEQFF. Here the CDR3 DNA reads TGTGCCACCAGTGCTGGAAGGACTACCTTCTACAATGAGCAGTTCTTC. This sequence joins TRBV24-1 and TRBJ2-1; D is perhaps TRBD2 (6 bases). There are 16 residues in the CDR3. The germline CDR1 and CDR2 sequences are KGHDR and SFDVKD. Trimming pared 5 bases from V and 3 bases from J, leaving 16 bases between.

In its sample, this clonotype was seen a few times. The CDR3 sequence is CATSRDHYEQYF. DNA for the CDR3: TGTGCCACCAGCAGAGACCACTACGAGCAGTACTTC. The chain carries TRBV15 and TRBJ2-7, with D unresolved. V was pared by 0 bases and J by 3 bases, with 3 bases between. Germline CDR1 is LNHNV and CDR2 is YYDKDF (reference sequence). CDR3 length equals 12 residues.

The CDR3 loop is CASSQHRGLQPQHF. The CDR3 DNA reads as TGTGCCAGCAGCCAACACAGGGGGCTTCAGCCCCAGCATTTT. The chain couples TRBV7-2 to TRBJ1-5; 9 bases align to TRBD1. The CDR3 is made up of 14 amino acids. V dropped 5 bases and J dropped 6; count of bases not matched to a gene: 5. Germline lookup yields CDR1 SGHTA and CDR2 FQGNSA.

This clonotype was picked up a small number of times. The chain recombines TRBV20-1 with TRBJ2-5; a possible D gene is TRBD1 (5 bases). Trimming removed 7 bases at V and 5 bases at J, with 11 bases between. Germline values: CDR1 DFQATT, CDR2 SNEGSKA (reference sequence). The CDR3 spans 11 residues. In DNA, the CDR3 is TGCAGTGTAGGACATGGCGAGACCCAGTACTTC. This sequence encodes CSVGHGETQYF.

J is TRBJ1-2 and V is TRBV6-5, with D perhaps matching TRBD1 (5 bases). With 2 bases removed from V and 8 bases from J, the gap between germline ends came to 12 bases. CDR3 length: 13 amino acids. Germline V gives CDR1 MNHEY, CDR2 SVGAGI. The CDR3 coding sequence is TGTGCCAGCAGTTACCCCGGGGGAGAGGGCTACACCTTC. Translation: CASSYPGGEGYTF.

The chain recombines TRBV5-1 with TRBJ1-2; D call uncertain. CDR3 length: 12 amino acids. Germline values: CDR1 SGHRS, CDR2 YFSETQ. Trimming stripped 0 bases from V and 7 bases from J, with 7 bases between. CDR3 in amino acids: CASSLGSSGYTF. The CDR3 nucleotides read TGCGCCAGCAGCTTGGGCAGCAGTGGCTACACCTTC.

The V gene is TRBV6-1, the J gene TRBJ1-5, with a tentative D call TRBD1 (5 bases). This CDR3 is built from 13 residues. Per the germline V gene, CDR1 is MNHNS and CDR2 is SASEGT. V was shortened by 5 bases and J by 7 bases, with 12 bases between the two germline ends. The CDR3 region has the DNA TGTGCCAGCAGTAGATCGGGGGAGCAGCCCCAGCATTTT. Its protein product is CASSRSGEQPQHF.

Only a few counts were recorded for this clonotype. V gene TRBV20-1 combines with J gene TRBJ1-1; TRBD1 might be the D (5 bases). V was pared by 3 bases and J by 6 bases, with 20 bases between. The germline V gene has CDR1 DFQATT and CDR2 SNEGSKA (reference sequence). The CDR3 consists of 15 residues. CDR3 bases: TGCAGTGCTAGTGCGGACATCGTCGATAACCCTGAAGCTTTCTTT. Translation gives CSASADIVDNPEAFF.

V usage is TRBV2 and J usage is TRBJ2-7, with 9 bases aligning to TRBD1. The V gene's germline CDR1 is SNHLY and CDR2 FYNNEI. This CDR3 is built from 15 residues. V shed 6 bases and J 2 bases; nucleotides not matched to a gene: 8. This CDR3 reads CASSPMGTGPYEQYF. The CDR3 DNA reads TGTGCCAGCAGCCCGATGGGGACAGGGCCCTACGAGCAGTACTTC.

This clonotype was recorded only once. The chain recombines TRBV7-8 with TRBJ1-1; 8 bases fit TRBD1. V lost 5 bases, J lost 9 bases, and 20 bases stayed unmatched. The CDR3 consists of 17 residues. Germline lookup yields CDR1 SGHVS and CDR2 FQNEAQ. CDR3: CASSQRKSGQGRRKAFF. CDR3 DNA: TGTGCCAGCAGCCAACGAAAGAGTGGACAGGGTAGAAGAAAAGCTTTCTTT.

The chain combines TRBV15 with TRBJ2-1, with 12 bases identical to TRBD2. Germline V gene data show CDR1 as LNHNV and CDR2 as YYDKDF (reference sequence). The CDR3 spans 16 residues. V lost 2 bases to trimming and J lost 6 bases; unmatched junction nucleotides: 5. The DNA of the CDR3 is TGTGCCACCAGCAGATCTCCGGGACTAGCGGGCAATGAGCAGTTCTTC. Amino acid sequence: CATSRSPGLAGNEQFF.

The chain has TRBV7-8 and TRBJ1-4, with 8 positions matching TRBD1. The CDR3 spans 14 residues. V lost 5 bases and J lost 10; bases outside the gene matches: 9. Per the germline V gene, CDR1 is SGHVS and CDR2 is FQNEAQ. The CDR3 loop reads CASSPRGRDGKLFF. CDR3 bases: TGTGCCAGCAGCCCCAGGGGGCGCGACGGAAAACTGTTTTTT.

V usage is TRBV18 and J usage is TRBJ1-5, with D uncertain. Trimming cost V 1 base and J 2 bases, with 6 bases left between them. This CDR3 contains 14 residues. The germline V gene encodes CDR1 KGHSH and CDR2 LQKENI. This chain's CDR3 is CASSPLPGNQPQHF. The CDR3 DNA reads TGTGCCAGCTCACCACTCCCGGGCAATCAGCCCCAGCATTTT.

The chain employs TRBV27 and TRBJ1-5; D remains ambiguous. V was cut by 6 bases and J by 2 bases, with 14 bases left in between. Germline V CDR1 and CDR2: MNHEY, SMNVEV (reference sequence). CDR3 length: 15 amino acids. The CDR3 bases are TGTGCCAGCAGGGAGTGGGGTTCTGGCAATCAGCCCCAGCATTTT. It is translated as CASREWGSGNQPQHF.